A selection of T cell receptor beta chains follows, all from one sample in a study of blood T cell repertoires in COVID-19. The assay was immunoSEQ multiplex PCR, and TCRdb's table has in-frame clones only and misses some. Of just under 300,000 clones listed, about 88% were seen once; the top ten hold around 1.4%. The specimen was peripheral blood. These receptors all come from a man between 65 and 85 years old with acute or convalescent COVID-19. Each CDR3 is given with its conserved first and last residue. The order of the fields is J gene, V gene, CDR3 protein.

>TRBJ2-5|TRBV5-4
CASSLQETQYF
>TRBJ2-3|TRBV5-4
CASSLRLAGGQSTDTQYF
>TRBJ1-2|TRBV7-2
CASSLGPDRIRGYTF
>TRBJ2-1|TRBV5-1
CASSFGTSGDHEQFF
>TRBJ1-5|TRBV15
CATSRDSTGAVNQPQHF
>TRBJ2-7|TRBV6-5
CASVTVSYEQYF
>TRBJ2-1|TRBV9
CASSGADRYNEQFF
>TRBJ2-3|TRBV5-3
CARSWGKSGTGFSPSEDTQYF
>TRBJ2-7|TRBV7-2
CASSFGHGGGWQYF
>TRBJ2-7|TRBV5-1
CASSYTGGSYEQYF
>TRBJ1-5|TRBV4-1
CASSQEDRLGPQHF
>TRBJ1-1|TRBV6-6
CATRAGGAVTEAFF
>TRBJ1-2|TRBV18
CASSPGDYGYTF
>TRBJ2-1|TRBV6-6
CASSYSGGRNNEQFF
>TRBJ2-6|TRBV5-4
CASSPGTGGQSSGANVLTF
>TRBJ1-4|TRBV4-2
CASSQDLFQVDEKLFF
>TRBJ2-7|TRBV2
CASSENPREAGYEQYF
>TRBJ2-7|TRBV3-1/TRBV3-2
CASSQEEGHEQYF
>TRBJ2-5|TRBV11-2
CASSLDWAREETQYF
>TRBJ1-5|TRBV7-2
CASSLWSTGGNQPQHF